Included here is one T cell receptor beta chain sequence, with context. The antigen is not known. The data originate from a study of early T cells in non-severe SARS-CoV-2 infection. On the study more broadly: Chains from this unsorted whole-blood bulk RNA could not be paired.

Findings and caveats of the study: Clonotype matching in VDJdb favored anti-spike CD8 responses and did not capture private and CD4 specificities.

V dropped 0 bases and J dropped 7 bases, with 9 bases sitting between them. Germline V lookup: CDR1 MNHEY, CDR2 SMNVEV (reference sequence). The CDR3 is 14 amino acids. Unique molecular identifiers were added to individual cDNA molecules. TCRdb itself ran the 5' RACE reads through MiXCR, one entry per CDR3 protein. The table records about 98,000 distinct CDR3 sequences, around 13% of them present only once. This receptor was identified in an adult who was a healthcare worker with PCR-confirmed SARS-CoV-2 infection or an uninfected control (not recorded which). The chain is built from TRBV27 and TRBJ2-2; D perhaps matches TRBD2 (5 bases). The specimen sequenced was whole blood. CDR3 protein: CASSLSPGVGELFF. The CDR3 coding sequence is TGTGCCAGCAGTTTATCCCCCGGGGTCGGGGAGCTGTTTTTT.